The rows below give T cell receptor beta chains drawn from one sample of a study of PD-L1 blockade in urothelial cancer. The assay was immunoSEQ multiplex PCR, and TCRdb's table has in-frame clones only and misses some. The repertoire has about 91,000 clones, roughly 90% of them found once; the top ten carry roughly a tenth. The source was PBMCs, collected around atezolizumab (anti-PD-L1) treatment. The source is a man between 60 and 75 years old with urothelial cancer. Both conserved end residues are trimmed from each CDR3. Fields, in order: V gene, J gene, CDR3 protein.

v_call: TRBV5-6
j_call: TRBJ2-7
cdr3_aa: ASSSLLGSGKNSYEQY

v_call: TRBV4-3
j_call: TRBJ2-3
cdr3_aa: ASSPRVAGVGDTQY

v_call: TRBV19
j_call: TRBJ2-7
cdr3_aa: ASSIFRGDSYEQY

v_call: TRBV7-2
j_call: TRBJ2-1
cdr3_aa: ASSFGRGGNEQF

v_call: TRBV7-9
j_call: TRBJ2-1
cdr3_aa: ASISGRTENNEQF

v_call: TRBV5-6
j_call: TRBJ1-4
cdr3_aa: ASSFQGAPANEKLF

v_call: TRBV30
j_call: TRBJ1-2
cdr3_aa: AWSYGGSRDYGYT

v_call: TRBV11-2
j_call: TRBJ2-7
cdr3_aa: ASRLEPARGYEQY

v_call: TRBV28
j_call: TRBJ1-5
cdr3_aa: ASSSSLGTGWVEGNQPQH

v_call: TRBV5-1
j_call: TRBJ2-4
cdr3_aa: ASSLGEAKNIQY

v_call: TRBV19
j_call: TRBJ2-3
cdr3_aa: ASSIYGGTDTQY

v_call: TRBV29-1
j_call: TRBJ2-1
cdr3_aa: SVGGLQHEQF

v_call: TRBV6-5
j_call: TRBJ1-5
cdr3_aa: ASSYAGNQPQH

v_call: TRBV6-5
j_call: -
cdr3_aa: ASSYEPTSSYEQY

v_call: TRBV9
j_call: TRBJ2-7
cdr3_aa: ASSVAALADVDEQY

v_call: TRBV4-2
j_call: TRBJ2-5
cdr3_aa: ASSQGGGEETQY

v_call: TRBV9
j_call: TRBJ2-7
cdr3_aa: ASSVVGSSGEQY

v_call: TRBV5-1
j_call: TRBJ2-5
cdr3_aa: ASSLATGSQETQY

v_call: TRBV5-1
j_call: TRBJ2-1
cdr3_aa: ASSLQGREQF

v_call: TRBV27
j_call: TRBJ1-2
cdr3_aa: ASSPTGGYGYT

v_call: TRBV28
j_call: TRBJ1-3
cdr3_aa: ASSLRGSGNTIY

v_call: TRBV7-2
j_call: TRBJ2-7
cdr3_aa: ASSLWSQGHGEQY

v_call: TRBV7-8
j_call: TRBJ2-1
cdr3_aa: ASSLARLAGGFWGDEQF

v_call: TRBV21-1
j_call: TRBJ2-5
cdr3_aa: ASRSGREETQY

v_call: TRBV7-9
j_call: TRBJ1-2
cdr3_aa: ASSPKTGQGAGYT

v_call: TRBV10-2
j_call: TRBJ2-1
cdr3_aa: ASSDRLAPSYNEQF

v_call: TRBV28
j_call: TRBJ2-2
cdr3_aa: ASSFGSPGELF

v_call: TRBV9
j_call: TRBJ1-4
cdr3_aa: ASSVATGYNEKLF

v_call: TRBV4-3
j_call: TRBJ1-2
cdr3_aa: ASSQEKFGAGGGYT

v_call: TRBV2
j_call: TRBJ1-2
cdr3_aa: ASSKDREGYT

v_call: TRBV7-2
j_call: TRBJ2-3
cdr3_aa: ASSIIAGSTDTQY

v_call: TRBV30
j_call: TRBJ2-7
cdr3_aa: AWQDRPLGEQY

v_call: TRBV11-2
j_call: TRBJ1-1
cdr3_aa: ASSRGFFTEAF

v_call: TRBV7-2
j_call: TRBJ1-1
cdr3_aa: ASSSDMYYTEAF

v_call: TRBV6-4
j_call: TRBJ2-1
cdr3_aa: ASSEEGDHEQF

v_call: TRBV30
j_call: TRBJ1-5
cdr3_aa: AWSQGRHGGQPQH

v_call: TRBV6-6
j_call: TRBJ2-5
cdr3_aa: ASGEMDRGETQY

v_call: TRBV7-8
j_call: TRBJ2-2
cdr3_aa: ASSLAPGQGGTGELF

v_call: TRBV28
j_call: TRBJ1-1
cdr3_aa: ASTSGMNTEAF

v_call: TRBV5-1
j_call: TRBJ2-7
cdr3_aa: ASSAKTGNHEQY

v_call: TRBV27
j_call: TRBJ2-5
cdr3_aa: ASSPRTSGRETQY